This T cell receptor beta chain was captured in a study of cytomegalovirus exposure and HLA in healthy donors. Study findings and constraints: A subsequent analysis found that TCR clusters from the first cohort also tended to co-occur in the 120 or so validation repertoires, with around 94% of cluster scores above 0. In vitro, three CMV-associated chains proved specific for CMV antigens. Cytomegalovirus status was reportedly diagnosed by the classifier with high sensitivity and specificity.

Donors came from a validation cohort of approximately 110 subjects, distinct from the first 666-subject cohort. The table came from immunoSEQ multiplex PCR; TCRdb's copy has only in-frame clones and leaves some out. This table holds over 150,000 clones, approximately 81% found once. Notes on this clone: Its specificity is unknown.

The CDR3 is 14 residues long. CDR1 and CDR2 (germline): MDHEN, SYDVKM. Trimming stripped 5 bases from V and 4 bases from J, with 15 bases between. The V and J genes are TRBV28 and TRBJ2-7; possibly TRBD2 for D (5 bases). The source is a man aged 18 to 29 in good health and CMV-seropositive. The source material was PBMCs. The CDR3 nucleotides read TGTGCCAGCAGTCAGACGGGGAATCAGTACGAGCAGTACTTC. Residues: CASSQTGNQYEQYF. Supplemented by reference TRBV28 and TRBJ2-7, the full variable domain reads DVKVTQSSRYLVKRTGEKVFLECVQDMDHENMFWYRQDPGLGLRLIYFSYDVKMKEKGDIPEGYSVSREKKERFSLILESASTNQTSMYLCASSQTGNQYEQYFGPGTRLTVT.